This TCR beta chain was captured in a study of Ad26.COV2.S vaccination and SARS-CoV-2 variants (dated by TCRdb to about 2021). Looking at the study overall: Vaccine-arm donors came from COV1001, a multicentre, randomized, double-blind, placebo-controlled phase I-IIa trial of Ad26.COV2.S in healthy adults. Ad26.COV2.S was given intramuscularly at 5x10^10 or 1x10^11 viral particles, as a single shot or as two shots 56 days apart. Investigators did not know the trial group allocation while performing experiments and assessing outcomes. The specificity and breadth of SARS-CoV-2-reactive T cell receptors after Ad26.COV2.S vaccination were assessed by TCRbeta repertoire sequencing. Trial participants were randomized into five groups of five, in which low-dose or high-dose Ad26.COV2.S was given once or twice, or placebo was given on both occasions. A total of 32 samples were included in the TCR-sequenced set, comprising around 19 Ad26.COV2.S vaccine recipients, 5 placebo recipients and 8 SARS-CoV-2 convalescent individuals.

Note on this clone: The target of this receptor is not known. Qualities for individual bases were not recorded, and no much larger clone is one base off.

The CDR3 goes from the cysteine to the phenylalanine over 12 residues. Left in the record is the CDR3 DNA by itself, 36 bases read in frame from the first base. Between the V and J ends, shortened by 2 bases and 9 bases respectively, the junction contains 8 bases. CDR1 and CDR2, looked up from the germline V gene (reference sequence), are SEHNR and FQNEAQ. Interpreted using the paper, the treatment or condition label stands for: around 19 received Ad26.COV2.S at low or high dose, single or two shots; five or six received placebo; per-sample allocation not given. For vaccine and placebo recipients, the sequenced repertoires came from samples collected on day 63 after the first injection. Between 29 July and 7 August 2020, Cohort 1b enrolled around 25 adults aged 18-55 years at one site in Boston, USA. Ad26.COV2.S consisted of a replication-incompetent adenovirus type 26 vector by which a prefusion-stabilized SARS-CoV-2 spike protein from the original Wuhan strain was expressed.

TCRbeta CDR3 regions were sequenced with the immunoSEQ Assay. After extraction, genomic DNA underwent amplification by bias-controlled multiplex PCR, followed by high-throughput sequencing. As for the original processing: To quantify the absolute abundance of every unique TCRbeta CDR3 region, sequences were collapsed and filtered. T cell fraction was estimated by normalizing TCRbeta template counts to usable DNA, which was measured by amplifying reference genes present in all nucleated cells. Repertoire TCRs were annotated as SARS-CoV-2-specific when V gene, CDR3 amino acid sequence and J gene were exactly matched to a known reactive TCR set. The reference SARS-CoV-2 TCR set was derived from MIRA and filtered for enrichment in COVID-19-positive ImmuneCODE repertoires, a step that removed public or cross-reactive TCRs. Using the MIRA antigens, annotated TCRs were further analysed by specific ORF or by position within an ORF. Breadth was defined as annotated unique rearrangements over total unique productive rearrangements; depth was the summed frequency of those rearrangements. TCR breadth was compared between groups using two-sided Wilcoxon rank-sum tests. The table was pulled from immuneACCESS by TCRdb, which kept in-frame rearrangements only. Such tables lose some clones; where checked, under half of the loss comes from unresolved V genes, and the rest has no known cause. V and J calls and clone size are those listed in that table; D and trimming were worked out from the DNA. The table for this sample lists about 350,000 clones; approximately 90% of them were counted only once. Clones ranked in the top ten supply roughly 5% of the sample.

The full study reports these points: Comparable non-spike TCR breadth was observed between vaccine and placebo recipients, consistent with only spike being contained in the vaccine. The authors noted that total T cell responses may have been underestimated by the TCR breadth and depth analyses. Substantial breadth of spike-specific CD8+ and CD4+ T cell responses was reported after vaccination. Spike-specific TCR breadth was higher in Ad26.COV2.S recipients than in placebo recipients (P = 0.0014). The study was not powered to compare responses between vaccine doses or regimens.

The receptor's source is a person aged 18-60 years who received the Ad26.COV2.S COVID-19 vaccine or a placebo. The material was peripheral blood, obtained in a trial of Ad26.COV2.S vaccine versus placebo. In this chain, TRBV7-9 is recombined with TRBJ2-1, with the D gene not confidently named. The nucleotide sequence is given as TGTGCCAGCAGCTTACGGGTCAGTGAGCAGTTCTTC. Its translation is CASSLRVSEQFF.